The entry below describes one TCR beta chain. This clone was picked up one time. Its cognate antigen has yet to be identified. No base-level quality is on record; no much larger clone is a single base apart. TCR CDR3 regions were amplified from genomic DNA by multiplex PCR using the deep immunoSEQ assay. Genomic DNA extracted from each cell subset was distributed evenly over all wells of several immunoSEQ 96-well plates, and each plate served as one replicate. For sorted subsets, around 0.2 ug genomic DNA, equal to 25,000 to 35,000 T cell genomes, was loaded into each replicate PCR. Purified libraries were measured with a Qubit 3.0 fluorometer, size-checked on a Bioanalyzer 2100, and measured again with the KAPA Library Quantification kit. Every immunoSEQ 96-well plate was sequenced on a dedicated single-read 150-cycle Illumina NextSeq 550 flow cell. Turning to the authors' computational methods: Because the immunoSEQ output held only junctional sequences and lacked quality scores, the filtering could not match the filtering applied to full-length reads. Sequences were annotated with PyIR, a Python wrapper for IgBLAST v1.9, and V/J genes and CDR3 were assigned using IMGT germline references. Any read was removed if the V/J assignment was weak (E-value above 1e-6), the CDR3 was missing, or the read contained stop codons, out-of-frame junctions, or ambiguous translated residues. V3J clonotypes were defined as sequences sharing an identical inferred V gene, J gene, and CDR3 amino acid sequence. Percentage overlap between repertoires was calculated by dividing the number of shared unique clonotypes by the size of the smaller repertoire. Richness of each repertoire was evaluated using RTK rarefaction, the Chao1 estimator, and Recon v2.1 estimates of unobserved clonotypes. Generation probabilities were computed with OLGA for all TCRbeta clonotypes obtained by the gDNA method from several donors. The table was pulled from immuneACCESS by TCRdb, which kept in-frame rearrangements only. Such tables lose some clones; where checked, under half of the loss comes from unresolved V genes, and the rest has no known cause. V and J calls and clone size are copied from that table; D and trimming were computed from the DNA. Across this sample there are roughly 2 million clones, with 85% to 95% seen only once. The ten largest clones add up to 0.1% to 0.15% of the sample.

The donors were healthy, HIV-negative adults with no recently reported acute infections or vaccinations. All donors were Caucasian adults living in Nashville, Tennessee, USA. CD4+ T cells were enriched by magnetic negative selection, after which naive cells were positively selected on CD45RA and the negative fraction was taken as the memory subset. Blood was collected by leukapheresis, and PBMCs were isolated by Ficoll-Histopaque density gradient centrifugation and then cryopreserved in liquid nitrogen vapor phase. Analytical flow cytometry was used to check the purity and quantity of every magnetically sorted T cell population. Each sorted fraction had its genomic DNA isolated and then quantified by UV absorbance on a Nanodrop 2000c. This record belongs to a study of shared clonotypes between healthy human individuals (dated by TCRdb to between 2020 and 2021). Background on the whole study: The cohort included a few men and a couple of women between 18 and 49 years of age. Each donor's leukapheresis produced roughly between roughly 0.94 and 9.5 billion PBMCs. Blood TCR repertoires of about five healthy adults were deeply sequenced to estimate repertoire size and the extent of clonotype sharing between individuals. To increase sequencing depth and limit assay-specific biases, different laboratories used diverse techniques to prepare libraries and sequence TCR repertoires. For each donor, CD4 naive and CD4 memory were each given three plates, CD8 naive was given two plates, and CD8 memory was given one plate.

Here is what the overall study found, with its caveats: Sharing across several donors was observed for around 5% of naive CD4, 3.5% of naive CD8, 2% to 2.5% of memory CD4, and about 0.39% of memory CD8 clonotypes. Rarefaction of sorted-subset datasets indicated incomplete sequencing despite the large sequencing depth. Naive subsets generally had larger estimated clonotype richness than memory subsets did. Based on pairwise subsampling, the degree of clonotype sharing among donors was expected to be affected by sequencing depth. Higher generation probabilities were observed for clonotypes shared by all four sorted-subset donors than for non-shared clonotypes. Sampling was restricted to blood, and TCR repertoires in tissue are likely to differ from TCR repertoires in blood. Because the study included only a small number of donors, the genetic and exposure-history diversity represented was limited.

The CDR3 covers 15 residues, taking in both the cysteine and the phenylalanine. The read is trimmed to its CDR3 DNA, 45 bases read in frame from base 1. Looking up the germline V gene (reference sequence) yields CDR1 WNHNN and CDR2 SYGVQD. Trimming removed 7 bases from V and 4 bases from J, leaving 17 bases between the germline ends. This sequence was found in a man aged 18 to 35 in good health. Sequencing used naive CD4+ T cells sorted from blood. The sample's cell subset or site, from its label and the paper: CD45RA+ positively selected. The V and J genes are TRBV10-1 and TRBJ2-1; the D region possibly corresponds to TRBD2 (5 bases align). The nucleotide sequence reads TGCGCCAGCACCAAACCGGGAATACCTTACAATGAGCAGTTCTTC. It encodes CASTKPGIPYNEQFF.